One sample yielded the 18 T cell receptor beta chains listed below, sequenced in a study of T cell clonality in common variable immunodeficiency. The protocol was immunoSEQ multiplex PCR, while the TCRdb copy is restricted to in-frame clones and leaves out a portion. This sample has over 50,000 clones, each found more than once. The sequencing input was peripheral blood mononuclear cells. The receptors here all came from a person aged 18 to 70 in good health.

This clone was recorded at least ten times. With the read ending 3 residues before the CDR3 end, the germline J gene is used to fill in that end. The chain joins TRBV7-8 to TRBJ2-7; 9 bases match TRBD2. V was clipped by 5 bases and J by 2 bases; unmatched bases: 13. Germline loops: CDR1 SGHVS, CDR2 FQNEAQ. The CDR3 contains 17 residues. CDR3 loop: CASSLLGGAGGAYEQYF. CDR3 bases read: TGTGCCAGCAGCCTTTTGGGCGGGGCGGGAGGGGCCTACGAG.

A few counts support this clone. The read falls 3 residues short of the CDR3 end, and the missing part is taken from the germline J gene. The chain carries TRBV13 and TRBJ1-1; D is possibly TRBD1 (5 bases). Germline CDR1 is PRHDT and CDR2 is FYEKMQ (reference sequence). The CDR3 has 15 amino acids. V dropped 6 bases and J dropped 5 bases, with 19 bases sitting between them. The part of the CDR3 DNA that was read is TGTGCCAGCAGGAGTTTGACTTTGGGGGGGACTGAA. Protein: CASRSLTLGGTE. The full CDR3 sequence reads CASRSLTLGGTEAFF.

This clone was observed many times. The sequence runs out 3 residues before the end of the CDR3; the remainder is reconstructed from the germline J gene. The V gene is TRBV12-5, the J gene TRBJ1-1; 7 positions match TRBD1. The CDR3 has 14 residues. Germline V gene data show CDR1 as LGHNT and CDR2 as FRNRAP. The V gene end was trimmed by 5 bases and the J gene end by 3 bases; junction bases not matched to a gene: 6. Here the CDR3 reads CASGIGQGDTEAFF. The DNA read from the CDR3 is TGTGCTAGTGGTATAGGCCAGGGGGACACTGAA.

This clone was counted at least ten times. The read terminates 3 residues ahead of where the CDR3 ends, so the germline J gene completes it. The V gene is TRBV20-1, the J gene TRBJ1-4, with D perhaps matching TRBD1 (6 bases). The CDR3 spans 16 residues. Trimming took 5 bases from V and 8 from J, leaving 24 bases between them. Germline V gene lookup returns CDR1 DFQATT and CDR2 SNEGSKA (reference sequence). CDR3 amino acids: CSAGGRGREPGEKLFF. CDR3 bases read: TGCAGTGCTGGGGGCAGGGGTAGGGAACCTGGGGAAAAA.

This clone appeared many times. Read coverage stops 3 residues before the CDR3 terminus; the germline J gene supplies the remainder. The chain recombines TRBV10-3 with TRBJ1-1; 8 positions match TRBD1. Losses at the gene ends were 5 bases for V and 0 bases for J; bases not matched to a gene: 8. Germline V gene lookup returns CDR1 ENHRY and CDR2 SYGVKD. The CDR3 extends over 16 amino acids. CDR3 bases read: TGTGCCATCAGTAAAACAGGGGGAGGCATGAACACTGAA. Translating gives CAISKTGGGMNTE. The entire CDR3 sequence reads CAISKTGGGMNTEAFF.

With respect to this clone: The read falls 3 residues short of the CDR3 end, and the missing part is taken from the germline J gene. The V call is TRBV19, the J call TRBJ1-2; 8 positions match TRBD1. V lost 8 bases, J lost 4 bases, and 12 bases stayed unmatched. The CDR3 contains 15 residues. Germline V gene data show CDR1 as LNHDA and CDR2 as SQIVND (reference sequence). The covered CDR3 bases are TGTGCCAGTGCAAACCCGACAGGGGCTTTCTATGGC. It yields the protein CASANPTGAFYG. The entire CDR3 sequence reads CASANPTGAFYGYTF.

This clone was observed at least ten times. Read coverage stops 3 residues before the CDR3 terminus; the germline J gene supplies the remainder. The V call is TRBV7-3, the J call TRBJ1-6; TRBD1 might be the D (5 bases). The CDR3 runs 13 residues. Trimming took off 6 bases at V and 9 bases at J, with 12 bases between the two ends. The germline CDR1 and CDR2 sequences are SGHTA and FQGTGA. The CDR3 here is CASSRDSLSPLHF. The CDR3 bases that were read are TGTGCCAGCAGTCGCGACAGCCTTTCACCC.

Only a few counts were recorded for this clone. The read finishes 3 residues shy of the CDR3 end, and the germline J gene is used to complete it. The chain carries TRBV19 and TRBJ2-5; perhaps TRBD2 as D (7 bases). There are 15 residues in the CDR3. Looked up from germline, CDR1 is LNHDA and CDR2 is SQIVND (reference sequence). The V and J ends lost 7 bases and 5 bases respectively, with 20 bases between them. The covered CDR3 bases are TGTGCCAGTACCTCCGGGGGGCAGGGGCGGGAGACC. It specifies CASTSGGQGRET. The complete CDR3 protein is CASTSGGQGRETQYF.

This clone was counted many times. The sequence runs out 3 residues before the end of the CDR3; the remainder is reconstructed from the germline J gene. The chain couples TRBV7-6 to TRBJ2-5; D is perhaps TRBD1 (5 bases). CDR1 and CDR2 (germline): SGHVS, FNYEAQ. There are 13 residues in the CDR3. V shed 5 bases and J shed 0 bases, with 7 bases lying between them. CDR3 region: CASSPGNQETQYF. Partial CDR3 DNA: TGTGCCAGCAGCCCAGGGAACCAAGAGACC.

This clone appeared many times. The read ends 3 residues shy of where the CDR3 ends; the end is completed using the germline J gene. The identical CDR3 is also encoded by other nucleotide sequences in the sample. The V and J genes are TRBV7-9 and TRBJ1-3; 8 positions match TRBD1. CDR3 length: 13 residues. V trimming: 4 bases; J trimming: 9 bases; junction bases outside the gene matches: 5. Germline-derived CDR1 and CDR2 are SEHNR and FQNEAQ (reference sequence). The covered CDR3 bases are TGTGCCAGCAGCTATGACAGGGGAGGCACC. Translated, it gives CASSYDRGGT. The CDR3 reads in full as CASSYDRGGTIYF.

The table lists this clone with many counts. The read falls 3 residues short of the CDR3 end, and the missing part is taken from the germline J gene. The same CDR3 can be traced to other DNA sequences in this sample. The chain has TRBV5-5 and TRBJ1-5, with unresolved D. V was shortened by 0 bases and J by 4 bases, with 8 bases between the two germline ends. The CDR3 sequence is 14 residues long. Germline V lookup: CDR1 SGHKS, CDR2 YYEKEE (reference sequence). CDR3 DNA (partial): TGTGCCAGCAGCTTGGGGCCTGATAATCAGCCC. Its protein is CASSLGPDNQP. The entire CDR3 protein reads CASSLGPDNQPQHF.

This clone was recorded many times. The CDR3 goes on 3 residues after the read ends, and that part is filled in from the germline J gene. In the same sample, other DNA sequences code for this CDR3. This chain connects TRBV19 to TRBJ2-7; 7 nucleotides align to TRBD1. V lost 3 bases, J lost 0 bases, and 5 bases stayed unmatched. The CDR3 has 15 residues. CDR1 LNHDA and CDR2 SQIVND come from the germline V gene (reference sequence). The sequenced part of the CDR3 DNA is TGTGCCAGTAGTATTAGGACAGGTGACTCCTACGAG. Protein: CASSIRTGDSYE. The full CDR3 protein is CASSIRTGDSYEQYF.

This clone was seen ten or more times. The CDR3 end lies 3 residues beyond the end of the read and is filled in from the germline J gene. The chain links TRBV4-1 to TRBJ2-3; 7 bases fit TRBD2. Germline values: CDR1 MGHRA, CDR2 YSYEKL. V dropped 2 bases and J dropped 6; count of bases not matched to a gene: 5. The CDR3 extends over 14 amino acids. The DNA read from the CDR3 is TGCGCCAGCAGCCAACTGGGGGGGAGGGATACG. It translates to CASSQLGGRDT. The entire CDR3 protein reads CASSQLGGRDTQYF.

The sequenced CDR3 bases are TGTGCCAGCAGCCCTGACAGGGTAGGCGAG. It yields the protein CASSPDRVGE. The whole CDR3 reads CASSPDRVGEQYF. This rearrangement joins TRBV5-4 to TRBJ2-7; TRBD1 agrees at 7 bases. Read coverage stops 3 residues before the CDR3 terminus; the germline J gene supplies the remainder. CDR1 is SGHNT, CDR2 YYREEE, per germline (reference sequence). The CDR3 has 13 amino acids. With V trimmed by 4 bases and J by 6 bases, 7 bases remained unmatched. The full variable domain, in which reference TRBV5-4 and TRBJ2-7 provide the parts outside the CDR3, is ETGVTQSPTHLIKTRGQQVTLRCSSQSGHNTVSWYQQALGQGPQFIFQYYREEENGRGNFPPRFSGLQFPNYSSELNVNALELDDSALYLCASSPDRVGEQYFGPGTRLTVT.

This clone was picked up many times. The read ends 3 residues before the CDR3 terminus; that terminus is restored from the germline J gene. The chain uses TRBV20-1 and TRBJ2-7; 10 nucleotides align to TRBD2. With V trimmed by 5 bases and J by 1 base, 8 bases remained unmatched. The CDR3 runs to 15 residues. Germline lookup yields CDR1 DFQATT and CDR2 SNEGSKA (reference sequence). The covered CDR3 bases are TGCAGTGCTTTCCCGACTAGCGGGCCGTCCTACGAG. Translating it yields CSAFPTSGPSYE. Given in full, the CDR3 is CSAFPTSGPSYEQYF.

This clone was seen at least ten times. The read ends 3 residues early relative to the CDR3; the germline J gene fills the gap. This chain connects TRBV11-2 to TRBJ2-5; no clear D. V was cut by 5 bases and J by 1 base, with 2 bases left in between. CDR3 length: 11 amino acids. Germline V CDR1 and CDR2: SGHAT, FQNNGV. CDR3 loop: CASSLQETQYF. The covered CDR3 bases are TGTGCCAGCAGCCTCCAAGAGACC.

This clone has at least ten counts. The sequenced part of the CDR3 DNA is TGCGCCAGCAGTGTCCCGGGCAGGGTAAGGTATGTGACTGAA. It yields the protein CASSVPGRVRYVTE. In full, the CDR3 is CASSVPGRVRYVTEAFF. The rearrangement links TRBV10-1 to TRBJ1-1, with a tentative D call TRBD1 (5 bases). The DNA ends 3 residues before the CDR3 does, and the rest of the CDR3 is filled in from the germline J gene. CDR3 length: 17 amino acids. Germline assignment: CDR1 WNHNN and CDR2 SYGVQD (reference sequence). Trimming removed 4 bases from V and 5 bases from J, with 23 bases in between.

This clone was observed many times. Read coverage stops 3 residues before the CDR3 terminus; the germline J gene supplies the remainder. The chain recombines TRBV5-1 with TRBJ2-1; no definite D call. V was trimmed by 1 base and J by 5 bases, leaving 7 bases between them. The CDR3 length is 13 residues. CDR1 and CDR2 (germline): SGHRS, YFSETQ. The CDR3 bases that were read are TGCGCCAGCAGCTTGCTTGGCCACAATGAG. It is translated as CASSLLGHNE. The whole CDR3 sequence is CASSLLGHNEQFF. Variable domain in full (rest from reference TRBV5-1 and TRBJ2-1): KAGVTQTPRYLIKTRGQQVTLSCSPISGHRSVSWYQQTPGQGLQFLFEYFSETQRNKGNFPGRFSGRQFSNSRSEMNVSTLELGDSALYLCASSLLGHNEQFFGPGTRLTVL.